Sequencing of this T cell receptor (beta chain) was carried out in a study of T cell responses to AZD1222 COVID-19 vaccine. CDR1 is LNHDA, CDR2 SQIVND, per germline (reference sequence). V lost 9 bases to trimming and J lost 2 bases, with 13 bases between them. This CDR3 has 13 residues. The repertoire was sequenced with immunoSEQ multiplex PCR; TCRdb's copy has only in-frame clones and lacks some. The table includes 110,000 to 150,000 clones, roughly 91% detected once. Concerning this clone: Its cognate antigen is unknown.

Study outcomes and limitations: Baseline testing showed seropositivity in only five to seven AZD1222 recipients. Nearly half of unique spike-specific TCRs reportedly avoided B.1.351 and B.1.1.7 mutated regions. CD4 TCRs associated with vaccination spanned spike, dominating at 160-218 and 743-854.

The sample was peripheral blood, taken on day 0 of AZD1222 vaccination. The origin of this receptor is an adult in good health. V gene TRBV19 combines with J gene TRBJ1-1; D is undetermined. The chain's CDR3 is CASCKDPNTEAFF. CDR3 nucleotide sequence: TGTGCCAGCTGCAAGGACCCAAACACTGAAGCTTTCTTT. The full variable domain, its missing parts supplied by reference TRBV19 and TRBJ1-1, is DGGITQSPKYLFRKEGQNVTLSCEQNLNHDAMYWYRQDPGQGLRLIYYSQIVNDFQKGDIAEGYSVSREKKESFPLTVTSAQKNPTAFYLCASCKDPNTEAFFGQGTRLTVV.